A single sample gave rise to the 27 T cell receptor beta chains below, sequenced in a study of cytomegalovirus exposure and HLA in healthy donors. Both 60 Vbeta primers and 13 Jbeta primers went into the PCR. Here immunoSEQ multiplex PCR was the method, and the copy in TCRdb shows in-frame clones only, minus some. The table records roughly 160,000 clones, about three quarters of them present only once. The sequencing sample was made of PBMCs. These receptor sequences come from a girl aged 5 to 17 in good health and CMV-seronegative.

The chain joins TRBV9 to TRBJ1-1, with 7 positions matching TRBD1. Germline CDR1 is SGDLS and CDR2 is YYNGEE. This CDR3 has 21 residues. V shed 2 bases, J shed 1 base, and the junction held 23 bases outside the gene matches. This CDR3 is CASSVPGTDAATWAGNTEAFF. The CDR3 DNA sequence: TGTGCCAGCAGCGTGCCCGGGACAGACGCCGCGACGTGGGCGGGGAACACTGAAGCTTTCTTT.

This rearrangement joins TRBV4-1 to TRBJ1-1; D is possibly TRBD1 (6 bases). The CDR3 is 16 amino acids. V lost 0 bases and J lost 1, with 12 bases in between. Germline CDR1 and CDR2: MGHRA and YSYEKL. The CDR3, as DNA: TGCGCCAGCAGCCAAGAGAGACTGGGGGCGAACACTGAAGCTTTCTTT. Translation: CASSQERLGANTEAFF.

At least ten counts were recorded for this clone. The chain has TRBV13 and TRBJ1-2, with TRBD1 matching 7 bases. The CDR3 is 17 amino acids. The J segment lost 4 bases and the V segment lost 4 bases, leaving 15 bases of the junction unmatched. Germline V gene lookup returns CDR1 PRHDT and CDR2 FYEKMQ (reference sequence). Written as DNA, the CDR3 is TGTGCCAGCAGCTATTCAAAGGGGACAGCGAGAACCTATGGCTACACCTTC. Encoded protein: CASSYSKGTARTYGYTF.

In this sample, this clone turned up once. The chain links TRBV6-5 to TRBJ1-6; D ambiguous. Germline V gives CDR1 MNHEY, CDR2 SVGAGI. V gave up 5 bases and J gave up 4 bases, with 12 bases separating them. The CDR3 spans 15 residues. The CDR3 region is CASSPAPGYNSPLHF. CDR3 bases: TGTGCCAGCAGTCCAGCTCCGGGTTATAATTCACCCCTCCACTTT.

This clone was picked up one time. The junction differs from germline at one of its ends, possibly a read error. The chain joins TRBV11-1 to TRBJ2-5, with 9 bases fitting TRBD2. The V gene's germline CDR1 is SGHAT and CDR2 FQDESV (reference sequence). The CDR3 contains 13 residues. The CDR3 loop is CASSLTSGHHPDF. DNA for the CDR3: TGTGCCAGCAGCTTAACTAGCGGGCACCACCCGGACTTC.

The chain links TRBV5-6 to TRBJ2-3; D is uncertain. Per the germline V gene, CDR1 is SGHDT and CDR2 is YYEEEE. Deletions cut 7 bases from V and 4 bases from J, with 16 bases between. The CDR3 runs 14 residues. The chain's CDR3 is CASYLLPRPDTQYF. CDR3 sequence (DNA): TGTGCCAGCTACCTACTCCCGCGCCCAGATACGCAGTATTTT.

J is TRBJ2-2 and V is TRBV9; D possibly corresponds to TRBD2 (6 bases). The CDR3 has 17 amino acids. V shed 2 bases and J shed 2 bases, with 16 bases lying between them. The germline V gene encodes CDR1 SGDLS and CDR2 YYNGEE. The CDR3 is CASSVAHGGPNTGELFF. The CDR3 region has the DNA TGTGCCAGCAGCGTTGCCCACGGGGGACCTAACACCGGGGAGCTGTTTTTT.

The J gene is TRBJ2-5, the V gene TRBV19, with D perhaps matching TRBD2 (6 bases). Trimming left V 6 bases short and J 0 bases short, with 11 bases between. Germline values: CDR1 LNHDA, CDR2 SQIVND (reference sequence). The CDR3 contains 14 residues. The DNA of the CDR3 is TGTGCCAGTAGCCCCCGGGGGTACCAAGAGACCCAGTACTTC. Translation: CASSPRGYQETQYF.

The genes are TRBV14 and TRBJ1-1, with a weak D call TRBD1 (6 bases). The CDR3 is made up of 13 amino acids. Germline lookup yields CDR1 SGHDN and CDR2 FVKESK. V lost 0 bases, J lost 6 bases, and 8 bases lay in between. CDR3 amino acids: CASSQDYRAEAFF. The CDR3 nucleotides are TGTGCCAGCAGCCAAGATTACAGGGCTGAAGCTTTCTTT. The full variable domain, completed using reference TRBV14 and TRBJ1-1, is EAGVTQFPSHSVIEKGQTVTLRCDPISGHDNLYWYRRVMGKEIKFLLHFVKESKQDESGMPNNRFLAERTGGTYSTLKVQPAELEDSGVYFCASSQDYRAEAFFGQGTRLTVV.

The chain links TRBV5-1 to TRBJ2-1, with 12 positions matching TRBD1. V lost 5 bases, J lost 8 bases, and 5 bases stayed unmatched. The CDR3 spans 14 residues. Germline V gene lookup returns CDR1 SGHRS and CDR2 YFSETQ. CDR3: CASSTGTGGYEQFF. In DNA form, the CDR3 reads TGCGCCAGCAGTACCGGGACAGGGGGCTATGAGCAGTTCTTC.

The V call is TRBV6-6, the J call TRBJ1-1; D gene ambiguous. The V end lost 3 bases, the J end lost 0 bases, and 14 bases lay between the germline ends. The CDR3 length is 16 residues. The germline CDR1 and CDR2 sequences are MNHNY and SVGAGI (reference sequence). This chain's CDR3 is CASSYSAGGLNTEAFF. CDR3 DNA sequence: TGTGCCAGCAGTTATTCCGCGGGAGGCTTGAACACTGAAGCTTTCTTT.

The chain couples TRBV9 to TRBJ1-1, with TRBD1 as a possible D gene (5 bases). The CDR3 consists of 15 residues. Trimming pared 2 bases from V and 0 bases from J, leaving 11 bases between. The V gene's germline CDR1 is SGDLS and CDR2 YYNGEE. CDR3 sequence (DNA): TGTGCCAGCAGCGTGGGGCAGGCGATGAACACTGAAGCTTTCTTT. As protein: CASSVGQAMNTEAFF.

The sample holds a few counts of this clone. The chain has TRBV6-1 and TRBJ2-3, with D tentatively TRBD2 (6 bases). The CDR3 sequence is 15 residues long. Germline assignment: CDR1 MNHNS and CDR2 SASEGT. Trimming took off 10 bases at V and 2 bases at J, with 19 bases between the two ends. The CDR3, as DNA: TGTGCCACCGTAGCCCGGGGGAGCGCCACAGATACGCAGTATTTT. Its protein product is CATVARGSATDTQYF.

This clone was seen a single time. V and J are TRBV7-6 and TRBJ1-4, with 8 bases that match TRBD1. CDR1 is SGHVS, CDR2 FNYEAQ, per germline. V shed 5 bases and J 1 base; nucleotides not matched to a gene: 6. The CDR3 sequence is 16 residues long. In DNA, the CDR3 is TGTGCCAGCAGCCCAGGACAGGGAGTAACTAATGAAAAACTGTTTTTT. Its translation: CASSPGQGVTNEKLFF.

The V call is TRBV4-2, the J call TRBJ1-6; D not resolved. CDR1 and CDR2 (germline): LGHNA, YNFKEQ. Trimming removed 0 bases at V and 10 bases at J, with 16 bases between. The CDR3 extends over 16 amino acids. CDR3 bases: TGTGCCAGCAGCCAAGACCGGGCGCGGGAGGGATCACCCCTCCACTTT. Encoded protein: CASSQDRAREGSPLHF.

This clone was found a few times. J is TRBJ2-7 and V is TRBV6-5, with 7 bases that match TRBD1. Germline V gene sequence: CDR1 MNHEY, CDR2 SVGAGI. There are 13 residues in the CDR3. Trimming took 7 bases from V and 7 from J; bases not matched to a gene: 10. The CDR3 protein is CASTGDRVGEQYF. CDR3 sequence (DNA): TGTGCCAGCACGGGTGACAGGGTGGGAGAGCAGTACTTC.

This chain uses TRBV5-1 with TRBJ1-5; a weak D match, TRBD1 (6 bases). V gave up 1 base and J gave up 7 bases, with 15 bases separating them. Germline V gene data show CDR1 as SGHRS and CDR2 as YFSETQ. CDR3 length: 15 residues. In DNA form, the CDR3 reads TGCGCCAGCAGCTTGAGGCCAGGGGATGTACAGCCCCAGCATTTT. It specifies CASSLRPGDVQPQHF.

The rearrangement uses TRBV27 and TRBJ2-2; maybe TRBD1 (5 bases). This CDR3 is 13 amino acids long. Germline V gene sequence: CDR1 MNHEY, CDR2 SMNVEV (reference sequence). Trimming pared 5 bases from V and 3 bases from J, leaving 7 bases between. As DNA, the CDR3 is TGTGCCAGCAGTAGACAGTACACCGGGGAGCTGTTTTTT. The encoded protein is CASSRQYTGELFF.

This clone came up a few times. The chain couples TRBV27 to TRBJ1-4; possible D gene TRBD1, 5 bases. CDR1 is MNHEY, CDR2 SMNVEV, per germline (reference sequence). Deletions cut 2 bases from V and 5 bases from J, with 12 bases between. The CDR3 contains 15 residues. DNA of the CDR3: TGTGCCAGCAGTTTAAAGCAGGGAAAAAATGAAAAACTGTTTTTT. As protein: CASSLKQGKNEKLFF.

The J gene is TRBJ1-4, the V gene TRBV2; D unclear. Germline V gene lookup returns CDR1 SNHLY and CDR2 FYNNEI. The CDR3 sequence is 14 residues long. The V and J ends lost 0 bases and 8 bases respectively, with 10 bases between them. This chain's CDR3 is CASSEATRKEKLFF. CDR3 in DNA: TGTGCCAGCAGTGAAGCGACCAGGAAGGAAAAACTGTTTTTT.

The chain carries TRBV6-6 and TRBJ1-1; weak D call: TRBD1 (6 bases). Germline V CDR1 and CDR2: MNHNY, SVGAGI (reference sequence). V lost 5 bases and J 3 bases, leaving 13 bases between the germline ends. This CDR3 contains 14 residues. The CDR3 protein is CASSLQGADTEAFF. The CDR3 DNA reads TGTGCCAGCAGTCTACAGGGTGCGGACACTGAAGCTTTCTTT.

This chain links TRBV5-4 with TRBJ2-5; TRBD1 is a possible D gene (6 bases). V dropped 1 base and J dropped 3 bases, with 10 bases sitting between them. The germline V gene encodes CDR1 SGHNT and CDR2 YYREEE (reference sequence). The CDR3 has 14 residues. In DNA form, the CDR3 reads TGTGCCAGCAGCTTGACCAGGGGAGAAGAGACCCAGTACTTC. Its protein product is CASSLTRGEETQYF.

V is TRBV6-5 and J is TRBJ1-1; D is perhaps TRBD1 (6 bases). With 5 bases removed from V and 1 base from J, the gap between germline ends came to 11 bases. The CDR3 is made up of 14 amino acids. Germline V CDR1 and CDR2: MNHEY, SVGAGI. The CDR3 DNA follows: TGTGCCAGCAGTGAACAGGGTACGAACACTGAAGCTTTCTTT. As protein: CASSEQGTNTEAFF.

The rearrangement links TRBV14 to TRBJ2-1, with D unclear. Trimming shortened V by 0 bases and J by 0 bases, and 9 bases separated the two germline ends. Germline assignment: CDR1 SGHDN and CDR2 FVKESK. CDR3 length: 16 amino acids. CDR3 amino acids: CASSQERWSSYNEQFF. In DNA form, the CDR3 reads TGTGCCAGCAGCCAAGAACGTTGGAGCTCCTACAATGAGCAGTTCTTC.

This clone was detected only a few times. The genes are TRBV27 and TRBJ1-5; no clear D gene. Germline V gene sequence: CDR1 MNHEY, CDR2 SMNVEV (reference sequence). The CDR3 loop spans 13 amino acids. V shed 6 bases and J shed 1 base, with 7 bases lying between them. The CDR3 is CASSLLSNQPQHF. In DNA form, the CDR3 reads TGTGCCAGCAGCCTACTAAGCAATCAGCCCCAGCATTTT.

V usage is TRBV19 and J usage is TRBJ2-7; D ambiguous. This CDR3 has 14 amino acids. V dropped 1 base and J dropped 4 bases, with 11 bases sitting between them. Germline V gene lookup returns CDR1 LNHDA and CDR2 SQIVND (reference sequence). The CDR3 spells CASSIGHGLYEQYF. CDR3 DNA sequence: TGTGCCAGTAGTATAGGACACGGTCTATACGAGCAGTACTTC.

Of note for this clone: The identical CDR3 is also encoded by other nucleotide sequences in the sample. The chain uses TRBV5-1 and TRBJ1-2, with D possibly being TRBD1 (5 bases). Deletions cut 2 bases from V and 2 bases from J, with 7 bases between. The CDR3 totals 13 residues. Germline assignment: CDR1 SGHRS and CDR2 YFSETQ. The DNA of the CDR3 is TGCGCCAGCAGCTTAAGGGGAAACTATGGCTACACCTTC. Translating gives CASSLRGNYGYTF.